One sample yielded the 14 T cell receptor beta chains listed below, sequenced in a study of beta chain features in type 1 diabetes. What was sequenced were expressed TCRB transcripts, since all of the isolated RNA had been reverse transcribed. Measured with immunoSEQ multiplex PCR; TCRdb has only the in-frame clones, and not every one. The sample records 450,000 to 550,000 clones, about 32% being singletons. The sequencing input was naive CD4+ T cells from blood. These receptors came from a man between 18 and 35 years old in good health.

This clone showed up just a few times. The chain is built from TRBV11-2 and TRBJ2-2; 10 bases align to TRBD2. This CDR3 region has 16 residues. Per the germline V gene, CDR1 is SGHAT and CDR2 is FQNNGV. With V trimmed by 3 bases and J by 1 base, 2 bases remained unmatched. DNA of the CDR3: TGTGCCAGCAGCTTGAGCGGGAGGGAGAACACCGGGGAGCTGTTTTTT. Encoded protein: CASSLSGRENTGELFF.

This chain connects TRBV5-4 to TRBJ2-1; 11 bases map to TRBD2. In germline, CDR1 is SGHNT, CDR2 YYREEE (reference sequence). The CDR3 covers 17 residues. With V trimmed by 7 bases and J by 3 bases, 12 bases remained unmatched. For the CDR3, the DNA is TGTGCCAGCGGCACAGAGGCTAGCGGGAGGTTCTACAATGAGCAGTTCTTC. Translation: CASGTEASGRFYNEQFF.

About this clone itself: Other DNA sequences in this specimen translate into the identical CDR3. V usage is TRBV30 and J usage is TRBJ1-4; D might be TRBD1 (5 bases). Per germline, CDR1 GTSNPN and CDR2 SVGIG (reference sequence). This CDR3 has 14 residues. The V end was cut by 0 bases, the J end by 4 bases, with 9 bases between. Here the CDR3 reads CAWSVSGSNEKLFF. The CDR3 DNA is TGTGCCTGGAGTGTGTCAGGGAGTAATGAAAAACTGTTTTTT.

This clone has a handful of counts. The genes are TRBV30 and TRBJ2-1; D is unclear. V lost 3 bases to trimming and J lost 8 bases, with 20 bases between them. The CDR3 runs to 15 residues. CDR1 GTSNPN and CDR2 SVGIG come from the germline V gene (reference sequence). The CDR3 sequence: CAWRAMSSVVYEQFF. CDR3 coding DNA: TGTGCCTGGAGGGCTATGTCTTCGGTGGTATATGAGCAGTTCTTC.

Only a few counts were recorded for this clone. This chain uses TRBV4-1 with TRBJ2-7; no definite D call. V lost 3 bases and J lost 4, with 7 bases in between. CDR1 and CDR2 (germline): MGHRA, YSYEKL. The CDR3 sequence is 12 residues long. The CDR3 spells CASSQGGYEQYF. DNA for the CDR3: TGCGCCAGCAGCCAGGGTGGGTACGAGCAGTACTTC.

The table lists this clone with a few counts. The V gene is TRBV7-2, the J gene TRBJ2-5, with 8 bases lining up with TRBD2. The V segment lost 1 base and the J segment 5 bases; nucleotides outside the gene matches: 3. The CDR3 loop spans 14 amino acids. The germline gives CDR1 SGHTA, CDR2 FQGNSA. The chain's CDR3 is CASSLEAGVETQYF. Here the CDR3 DNA reads TGTGCCAGCAGCTTAGAAGCGGGAGTTGAGACCCAGTACTTC.

CDR3 bases: TGTGCCAGCAGCCAAGATGACCTACAGACCCAGTACTTC. Translating gives CASSQDDLQTQYF. The gene calls are TRBV4-2 and TRBJ2-5; D ambiguous. V was cut by 0 bases and J by 6 bases, with 8 bases left in between. The CDR3 totals 13 residues. Germline values: CDR1 LGHNA, CDR2 YNFKEQ.

The chain is built from TRBV7-6 and TRBJ2-7, with D unresolved. The CDR3 is made up of 13 amino acids. The germline V and J ends were trimmed by 5 bases and 4 bases, with 12 bases remaining between them. Germline loops: CDR1 SGHVS, CDR2 FNYEAQ. The CDR3 nucleotides read TGTGCCAGCAGCCCCGGACCCGCTTACGAGCAGTACTTC. Translation gives CASSPGPAYEQYF. Full variable domain (remainder filled in from reference TRBV7-6 and TRBJ2-7): GAGVSQSPRYKVTKRGQDVALRCDPISGHVSLYWYRQALGQGPEFLTYFNYEAQQDKSGLPNDRFSAERPEGSISTLTIQRTEQRDSAMYRCASSPGPAYEQYFGPGTRLTVT.

This clone was seen only a few times. V usage is TRBV10-3 and J usage is TRBJ2-6, with 9 bases matching TRBD1. From germline, CDR1 is ENHRY and CDR2 SYGVKD. Unmatched junction bases numbered 13, after V lost 11 bases and J lost 2 bases. The CDR3 contains 17 residues. This CDR3 is CAVGRDRVLAGANVLTF. CDR3 nucleotide sequence: TGTGCCGTTGGCCGGGACAGGGTATTGGCTGGGGCCAACGTCCTGACTTTC.

Only one count was recorded for this clone. V gene TRBV4-2 combines with J gene TRBJ2-3; 8 bases are a match to TRBD2. This CDR3 comprises 19 residues. The J segment lost 0 bases and the V segment lost 2 bases, leaving 13 bases of the junction unmatched. Germline loops: CDR1 LGHNA, CDR2 YNFKEQ. CDR3 sequence reads: CASSQPLPGREFSTDTQYF. CDR3 sequence (DNA): TGTGCCAGCAGCCAACCTCTCCCCGGGAGGGAATTCAGCACAGATACGCAGTATTTT.

The table lists this clone with a few counts. The CDR3 DNA reads as TGTGCCAGCACCCGGACAGGGGCCGAGACCCAGTACTTC. It yields the protein CASTRTGAETQYF. This chain links TRBV7-2 with TRBJ2-5; 9 positions agree with TRBD1. The germline V gene has CDR1 SGHTA and CDR2 FQGNSA. The CDR3 runs to 13 residues. V dropped 7 bases and J dropped 5; count of bases not matched to a gene: 5.

This clone showed up just a few times. The chain has TRBV9 and TRBJ2-5; 7 nucleotides agree with TRBD1. Germline CDR1 SGDLS, CDR2 YYNGEE. The CDR3 is made up of 13 amino acids. Trimming removed 4 bases from V and 3 bases from J; junction bases left unmatched: 3. In DNA form, the CDR3 reads TGTGCCAGCAGCCCACAGGGGAAAGAGACCCAGTACTTC. Translated, it gives CASSPQGKETQYF.

This clone has more than one count but fewer than ten. This chain joins TRBV6-6 and TRBJ1-1; D is possibly TRBD1 (5 bases). The CDR3 runs to 12 residues. From germline, CDR1 is MNHNY and CDR2 SVGAGI (reference sequence). V lost 6 bases to trimming and J lost 7 bases, with 12 bases between them. The CDR3 DNA follows: TGTGCCAGCAGGACCGACAGTTATGAAGCTTTCTTT. Its protein product is CASRTDSYEAFF.

The gene calls are TRBV30 and TRBJ2-1; 8 bases match TRBD1. With V trimmed by 3 bases and J by 6 bases, 4 bases remained unmatched. This CDR3 is 13 amino acids long. Germline loops: CDR1 GTSNPN, CDR2 SVGIG (reference sequence). CDR3 in DNA: TGTGCCTGGAGATTAACAGGGGGCAATGAGCAGTTCTTC. Translation gives CAWRLTGGNEQFF. The entire variable domain, with the rest obtained from reference TRBV30 and TRBJ2-1, is as follows: SQTIHQWPATLVQPVGSPLSLECTVEGTSNPNLYWYRQAAGRGLQLLFYSVGIGQISSEVPQNLSASRPQDRQFILSSKKLLLSDSGFYLCAWRLTGGNEQFFGPGTRLTVL.